The 22 T cell receptor beta chains below come from one sample, sequenced in a study of cytomegalovirus exposure and HLA in healthy donors. PCR employed 60 Vbeta and 13 Jbeta primers. Assay used: immunoSEQ multiplex PCR; TCRdb lists only in-frame clones, some missing. The sample carries under 200,000 clones, 75% to 85% recorded once. The sample taken for sequencing was PBMCs. Receptor source: a female donor in good health and CMV-seronegative.

This chain links TRBV7-8 with TRBJ2-5; weak D call: TRBD1 (5 bases). The assigned J gene may be wrong: the sequence end matches TRBJ2-7 better. From germline, CDR1 is SGHVS and CDR2 FQNEAQ. The CDR3 is 16 amino acids. Here the CDR3 reads CASSFGGHGQAYEQYF. The DNA of the CDR3 is TGTGCCAGCAGCTTCGGCGGACACGGTCAGGCGTACGAGCAGTACTTC.

The DNA for the CDR3 is TGTGCCAGCAGCGGGGACATACCTAACTATGGCTACACCTTC. Translation: CASSGDIPNYGYTF. The V and J genes are TRBV9 and TRBJ1-2, with D maybe TRBD1 (6 bases). CDR1 and CDR2 from the germline V gene are SGDLS and YYNGEE. V dropped 3 bases and J dropped 0 bases, with 9 bases sitting between them. The CDR3 length is 14 residues. Looking up the rest from reference TRBV9 and TRBJ1-2 gives the full variable domain: DSGVTQTPKHLITATGQRVTLRCSPRSGDLSVYWYQQSLDQGLQFLIQYYNGEERAKGNILERFSAQQFPDLHSELNLSSLELGDSALYFCASSGDIPNYGYTFGSGTRLTVV.

The count of this clone is one. The chain employs TRBV6-1 and TRBJ1-5; no firm D call. This CDR3 spans 14 amino acids. CDR1 is MNHNS and CDR2 is SASEGT in the germline V gene. Trimming took off 7 bases at V and 0 bases at J, with 10 bases between the two ends. The CDR3 loop is CASKLVGSNQPQHF. CDR3 nucleotides: TGTGCCAGCAAGCTGGTTGGTAGCAATCAGCCCCAGCATTTT.

The V call is TRBV10-3, the J call TRBJ2-1; 12 bases are a match to TRBD2. V dropped 6 bases and J dropped 7; count of bases not matched to a gene: 1. Germline CDR1 ENHRY, CDR2 SYGVKD. The CDR3 spans 13 residues. This CDR3 reads CAIRLAGGNEQFF. The CDR3 nucleotides read TGTGCCATCAGGCTAGCGGGGGGGAATGAGCAGTTCTTC.

This chain uses TRBV4-3 with TRBJ2-3, with 12 bases aligning to TRBD2. V was pared by 1 base and J by 8 bases, with 7 bases of the junction left unmatched. The length of the CDR3 is 16 residues. Germline assignment: CDR1 LGHNA and CDR2 YSLEER. The chain's CDR3 is CASSQGLAGGHGTQYF. CDR3 DNA sequence: TGCGCCAGCAGCCAAGGTCTAGCGGGGGGGCACGGTACGCAGTATTTT.

The chain carries TRBV9 and TRBJ2-7; TRBD2 aligns across 7 bases. Germline CDR1 and CDR2: SGDLS and YYNGEE. Trimming removed 4 bases from V and 2 bases from J; junction bases left unmatched: 12. The length of the CDR3 is 16 residues. The DNA for the CDR3 is TGTGCCAGCAGCCTCCGAGCGGGGTACCAGCCCTACGAGCAGTACTTC. This codes for CASSLRAGYQPYEQYF.

The rearrangement links TRBV6-1 to TRBJ1-1, with TRBD1 matching over 7 bases. Trimming at V came to 7 bases and at J to 7 bases, leaving 9 bases not matched to a gene. This CDR3 is built from 13 residues. CDR1 is MNHNS, CDR2 SASEGT, per germline. CDR3 sequence reads: CASNPSGQDEAFF. The CDR3 DNA sequence: TGTGCCAGCAACCCTTCCGGACAGGATGAAGCTTTCTTT.

The J gene is TRBJ2-5, the V gene TRBV7-2, with D uncertain. Trimming removed 7 bases from V and 5 bases from J, with 20 bases in between. Per germline, CDR1 SGHTA and CDR2 FQGNSA. The CDR3 sequence is 15 residues long. The CDR3 region has the DNA TGTGCCAGCAACAGAGACGGATCATCATGGGAGACCCAGTACTTC. Translation gives CASNRDGSSWETQYF.

This clone was counted only a few times. The rearrangement links TRBV27 to TRBJ2-7, with TRBD2 matching over 8 bases. J gave up 3 bases and V 6 bases, and 4 bases lay outside the gene matches. The length of the CDR3 is 13 residues. Germline CDR1 is MNHEY and CDR2 is SMNVEV (reference sequence). CDR3 bases: TGTGCCAGCAGACCTAGCGGGCACTACGAGCAGTACTTC. Translated, it gives CASRPSGHYEQYF.

Only a few counts were recorded for this clone. The chain combines TRBV11-1 with TRBJ2-1; 9 bases are shared with TRBD2. The germline V gene has CDR1 SGHAT and CDR2 FQDESV (reference sequence). V was pared by 5 bases and J by 7 bases, with 12 bases of the junction left unmatched. The CDR3 length is 16 residues. CDR3 amino acids: CASSKGLAGVGNEQFF. CDR3 coding DNA: TGTGCCAGCAGCAAGGGATTAGCGGGAGTGGGAAATGAGCAGTTCTTC. Together with reference TRBV11-1 and TRBJ2-1, the CDR3 gives the full variable domain: EAEVAQSPRYKITEKSQAVAFWCDPISGHATLYWYRQILGQGPELLVQFQDESVVDDSQLPKDRFSAERLKGVDSTLKIQPAELGDSAMYLCASSKGLAGVGNEQFFGPGTRLTVL.

A single count supports this clone. V usage is TRBV5-1 and J usage is TRBJ1-2; no reliable D call. Germline values: CDR1 SGHRS, CDR2 YFSETQ. The V end was cut by 0 bases, the J end by 8 bases, with 11 bases between. The CDR3 length is 13 residues. The CDR3 sequence: CASSLGTPRGYTF. The DNA for the CDR3 is TGCGCCAGCAGCTTGGGCACCCCGCGAGGCTACACCTTC.

This clone has just a few counts. This rearrangement joins TRBV7-6 to TRBJ2-5, with a weak D call TRBD2 (5 bases). Trimming removed 9 bases at V and 4 bases at J, with 15 bases between. Looked up from germline, CDR1 is SGHVS and CDR2 is FNYEAQ. The CDR3 runs 13 residues. CDR3 sequence: CASTDFEGETQYF. The DNA for the CDR3 is TGTGCCAGTACCGATTTCGAGGGAGAGACCCAGTACTTC.

The chain employs TRBV9 and TRBJ2-3; 7 nucleotides align to TRBD2. The ends lost 0 bases at V and 0 bases at J; junction bases unmatched: 10. The germline gives CDR1 SGDLS, CDR2 YYNGEE. The CDR3 is made up of 18 amino acids. DNA of the CDR3: TGTGCCAGCAGCGTAGGAGTAGGCAGCGGGGCTAGCACAGATACGCAGTATTTT. Its translation: CASSVGVGSGASTDTQYF. The whole variable domain, remainder taken from reference TRBV9 and TRBJ2-3, is DSGVTQTPKHLITATGQRVTLRCSPRSGDLSVYWYQQSLDQGLQFLIQYYNGEERAKGNILERFSAQQFPDLHSELNLSSLELGDSALYFCASSVGVGSGASTDTQYFGPGTRLTVL.

The chain employs TRBV4-3 and TRBJ2-3, with 13 bases fitting TRBD2. This CDR3 has 20 amino acids. With V trimmed by 5 bases and J by 1 base, 15 bases remained unmatched. The germline CDR1 and CDR2 sequences are LGHNA and YSLEER. CDR3 protein: CASSSGLAGVPQGGTDTQYF. In DNA form, the CDR3 reads TGCGCCAGCAGCTCCGGACTAGCGGGAGTCCCCCAAGGTGGCACAGATACGCAGTATTTT.

CDR3 DNA: TGTGCCAGCAGCTTCGGGTCCTACGAGCAGTACTTC. Encoded protein: CASSFGSYEQYF. The chain combines TRBV7-9 with TRBJ2-7; D call uncertain. This CDR3 contains 12 residues. Per the germline V gene, CDR1 is SEHNR and CDR2 is FQNEAQ (reference sequence). V lost 3 bases and J 1 base, leaving 4 bases between the germline ends.

The chain joins TRBV5-1 to TRBJ2-7; 11 bases line up with TRBD2. V was pared by 0 bases and J by 5 bases, with 4 bases of the junction left unmatched. The CDR3 is made up of 15 amino acids. CDR1 is SGHRS, CDR2 YFSETQ, per germline. CDR3 region: CASSLGTSGSDEQYF. The CDR3 nucleotides are TGCGCCAGCAGCTTGGGTACTAGCGGGAGCGACGAGCAGTACTTC.

The gene calls are TRBV19 and TRBJ2-5, with D possibly TRBD1 on 6 matching bases. From germline, CDR1 is LNHDA and CDR2 SQIVND (reference sequence). V lost 10 bases and J 3 bases, leaving 15 bases between the germline ends. This CDR3 is built from 13 residues. The CDR3 reads CATGTNREETQYF. The CDR3, as DNA: TGTGCCACCGGGACAAACAGGGAAGAGACCCAGTACTTC. Drawing the rest from reference TRBV19 and TRBJ2-5, the complete variable domain is DGGITQSPKYLFRKEGQNVTLSCEQNLNHDAMYWYRQDPGQGLRLIYYSQIVNDFQKGDIAEGYSVSREKKESFPLTVTSAQKNPTAFYLCATGTNREETQYFGPGTRLLVL.

The chain links TRBV7-2 to TRBJ2-2; 9 bases align to TRBD1. In germline, CDR1 is SGHTA, CDR2 FQGNSA. The CDR3 loop spans 14 amino acids. Trimming removed 6 bases from V and 5 bases from J; junction bases left unmatched: 4. The CDR3 nucleotides read TGTGCCAGCAGTGGGACAGGGAAAACCGGGGAGCTGTTTTTT. Translation gives CASSGTGKTGELFF.

The chain uses TRBV14 and TRBJ1-5; tentatively, D is TRBD1 (6 bases). The CDR3 is 20 amino acids. Trimming removed 0 bases from V and 0 bases from J, with 21 bases in between. Per germline, CDR1 SGHDN and CDR2 FVKESK. The CDR3 DNA reads TGTGCCAGCAGCCAAGATAAATCCGGGGGGCCCAGCTATAGCAATCAGCCCCAGCATTTT. Translated, it gives CASSQDKSGGPSYSNQPQHF.

The chain couples TRBV29-1 to TRBJ2-5, with TRBD2 as a possible D gene (6 bases). CDR3 length: 13 amino acids. V was clipped by 6 bases and J by 0 bases, with 11 bases between them. Per the germline V gene, CDR1 is SQVTM and CDR2 is ANQGSEA. In DNA, the CDR3 is TGCAGCGTCGGGGGTACGTACCAAGAGACCCAGTACTTC. Its protein is CSVGGTYQETQYF.

This clone was observed a single time. V is TRBV29-1 and J is TRBJ2-5; 9 bases agree with TRBD1. The V and J ends lost 2 bases and 0 bases, in that order; junction bases with no gene match: 4. The CDR3 is made up of 15 amino acids. The germline V gene has CDR1 SQVTM and CDR2 ANQGSEA. The CDR3 DNA follows: TGCAGCGTTGAAAGAGACAGGGGGTACCAAGAGACCCAGTACTTC. It is translated as CSVERDRGYQETQYF.

The rearrangement joins TRBV6-5 to TRBJ1-5, with 9 bases identical to TRBD1. The CDR3 sequence is 15 residues long. The junction had 3 bases not matched to a gene; V was cut back by 4 bases and J by 2 bases. Germline V gives CDR1 MNHEY, CDR2 SVGAGI. Here the CDR3 DNA reads TGTGCCAGCAGTTTGGGACAGGGAGGCAATCAGCCCCAGCATTTT. It specifies CASSLGQGGNQPQHF.